The next 19 T cell receptor beta chains were all read from a single sample in a study of blood T cells in healthy people across ages. Then a second PCR, running roughly 7 to 11 cycles, was carried out with a sample-barcoded 5' primer and a J-beta primer mix. TCRdb passed the 5' RACE reads through MiXCR, listing each CDR3 protein once. The repertoire holds approximately 1.5 million distinct CDR3 sequences, with approximately 43% as singletons. The specimen sequenced was blood. These receptors all come from a woman younger than 35 in good health.

The J gene is TRBJ2-5, the V gene TRBV12-3 or TRBV12-4; D is perhaps TRBD2 (6 bases). V was cut by 4 bases and J by 0 bases, with 15 bases left in between. This CDR3 region has 16 residues. CDR3 sequence reads: CASSSLRGVYQETQYF. CDR3 DNA sequence: TGTGCCAGCAGTTCCCTGCGGGGTGTGTACCAAGAGACCCAGTACTTC.

This clonotype was observed a few times. The rearrangement links TRBV20-1 to TRBJ2-1, with TRBD2 identical over 14 bases. V gave up 3 bases and J gave up 1 base; unmatched junction bases: 8. The CDR3 is made up of 18 amino acids. Looked up from germline, CDR1 is DFQATT and CDR2 is SNEGSKA (reference sequence). The CDR3 is CSASQTSGRAWSYNEQFF. The CDR3 nucleotides are TGCAGTGCTAGTCAGACTAGCGGGAGGGCCTGGTCCTACAATGAGCAGTTCTTC.

This clonotype occurred a few times. In nucleotides, the CDR3 is TGTGCCAGCAGCAGTCATACAGTGAACACTGAAGCTTTCTTT. Its translation: CASSSHTVNTEAFF. The chain links TRBV6-2 or TRBV6-3 to TRBJ1-1; D call uncertain. The length of the CDR3 is 14 residues. V shed 6 bases and J shed 0 bases, with 11 bases lying between them. Germline CDR1 is MNHEY and CDR2 is SVGEGT.

The J gene is TRBJ1-5, the V gene TRBV29-1; D gene ambiguous. The CDR3 has 12 amino acids. The V and J ends lost 8 bases and 3 bases respectively, with 11 bases between them. The germline CDR1 and CDR2 sequences are SQVTM and ANQGSEA. DNA of the CDR3: TGCAGCATAGGAGGGAACAATCAGCCCCAGCATTTT. It encodes CSIGGNNQPQHF.

V gene TRBV7-9 combines with J gene TRBJ1-2; D unclear. The CDR3 covers 14 residues. Trimming took 5 bases from V and 0 from J, leaving 10 bases between them. CDR1 is SEHNR, CDR2 FQNEAQ, per germline (reference sequence). The CDR3 loop reads CASSPVGSNYGYTF. Written as DNA, the CDR3 is TGTGCCAGCAGCCCGGTTGGCTCTAACTATGGCTACACCTTC.

A few counts support this clonotype. This chain connects TRBV7-9 to TRBJ1-5; D might be TRBD1 (6 bases). Germline V CDR1 and CDR2: SEHNR, FQNEAQ (reference sequence). The CDR3 totals 13 residues. The ends were cut back, 4 bases at V and 7 bases at J, with 11 bases in the middle. The CDR3 sequence is CASSYHRDQPQHF. As DNA, the CDR3 is TGTGCCAGCAGCTATCACAGGGACCAGCCCCAGCATTTT.

The chain recombines TRBV20-1 with TRBJ2-2, with D tentatively TRBD2 (5 bases). V was pared by 1 base and J by 6 bases, with 15 bases between. In germline, CDR1 is DFQATT, CDR2 SNEGSKA (reference sequence). CDR3 length: 15 residues. CDR3 sequence (DNA): TGCAGTGCTAGAGCGCGACTATTGACCTCCGGGGAGCTGTTTTTT. This sequence encodes CSARARLLTSGELFF.

As regards this clonotype: A read error may produce the germline difference seen at one junction end. The chain employs TRBV12-3 or TRBV12-4 and TRBJ1-2, with 8 bases identical to TRBD1. CDR3 size: 15 residues. CDR3 sequence reads: CASSLRWDRRYGYTF. Written as DNA, the CDR3 is TGTGCCAGTAGTTTACGCTGGGACAGGAGATATGGCTACACCTTC.

The chain uses TRBV3-1 and TRBJ2-3; D unclear. Trimming cost V 0 bases and J 5 bases, with 6 bases left between them. The CDR3 sequence is 13 residues long. Germline-derived CDR1 and CDR2 are LGHDT and YNNKEL (reference sequence). The CDR3: CASSQEALDTQYF. In DNA, the CDR3 is TGTGCCAGCAGCCAAGAAGCCCTAGATACGCAGTATTTT.

The gene calls are TRBV2 and TRBJ2-3; TRBD2 aligns across 7 bases. The CDR3 runs to 14 residues. Germline CDR1 SNHLY, CDR2 FYNNEI. Trimming removed 5 bases from V and 2 bases from J; junction bases left unmatched: 4. Here the CDR3 reads CASSSTSVTDTQYF. The CDR3 bases are TGTGCCAGCAGTTCAACTAGCGTCACAGATACGCAGTATTTT.

This sequence joins TRBV9 and TRBJ2-7, with 9 bases fitting TRBD2. This CDR3 comprises 15 residues. V dropped 0 bases and J dropped 5; count of bases not matched to a gene: 6. CDR1 is SGDLS, CDR2 YYNGEE, per germline. In DNA form, the CDR3 reads TGTGCCAGCAGCGTAGAGACAGCGGGGGGAGACGAGCAGTACTTC. Translation: CASSVETAGGDEQYF.

The chain combines TRBV29-1 with TRBJ2-7; unclear D gene. V was pared by 4 bases and J by 7 bases, with 11 bases between. Per the germline V gene, CDR1 is SQVTM and CDR2 is ANQGSEA. The CDR3 is made up of 11 amino acids. CDR3 amino acids: CSVAIPLEQYF. The CDR3 nucleotides are TGCAGCGTTGCGATACCTTTGGAGCAGTACTTC.

The rearrangement uses TRBV5-1 and TRBJ2-1, with D unresolved. Germline V gives CDR1 SGHRS, CDR2 YFSETQ. There are 15 residues in the CDR3. The V end lost 3 bases, the J end lost 4 bases, and 14 bases lay between the germline ends. CDR3 nucleotides: TGCGCCAGCAGCTGGACGAAATCCGAGTACAATGAGCAGTTCTTC. Its protein product is CASSWTKSEYNEQFF. Using reference TRBV5-1 and TRBJ2-1 for the parts outside the CDR3, the full variable domain is KAGVTQTPRYLIKTRGQQVTLSCSPISGHRSVSWYQQTPGQGLQFLFEYFSETQRNKGNFPGRFSGRQFSNSRSEMNVSTLELGDSALYLCASSWTKSEYNEQFFGPGTRLTVL.

This clonotype appeared once. This sequence joins TRBV4-1 and TRBJ2-5; D ambiguous. The J call is in doubt because the DNA end fits TRBJ2-7 better. In germline, CDR1 is MGHRA, CDR2 YSYEKL. The CDR3 is made up of 12 amino acids. The CDR3 here is CASSQDIDEQYF. CDR3 DNA: TGCGCCAGCAGCCAAGATATCGACGAGCAGTACTTC.

This clonotype was seen more than once but under ten times. The chain combines TRBV7-9 with TRBJ2-7; the match to TRBD1 covers 11 bases. Germline loops: CDR1 SEHNR, CDR2 FQNEAQ (reference sequence). V shed 3 bases and J 3 bases; nucleotides not matched to a gene: 16. The CDR3 extends over 19 amino acids. The CDR3 spells CASSFKMAGQGVPGYEQYF. The CDR3 DNA follows: TGTGCCAGCAGCTTTAAGATGGCGGGACAGGGGGTTCCAGGCTACGAGCAGTACTTC.

The V gene is TRBV7-9, the J gene TRBJ1-2; D is undetermined. Germline CDR1 SEHNR, CDR2 FQNEAQ (reference sequence). Trimming pared 6 bases from V and 9 bases from J, leaving 14 bases between. The CDR3 consists of 12 residues. The CDR3 bases are TGTGCCAGCAGTAGTCGGAGTAGGAGCTACACCTTC. This sequence encodes CASSSRSRSYTF. Full variable domain (outside the CDR3, taken from reference TRBV7-9 and TRBJ1-2): DTGVSQNPRHKITKRGQNVTFRCDPISEHNRLYWYRQTLGQGPEFLTYFQNEAQLEKSRLLSDRFSAERPKGSFSTLEIQRTEQGDSAMYLCASSSRSRSYTFGSGTRLTVV.

The chain couples TRBV15 to TRBJ2-5, with D tentatively TRBD1 (5 bases). V was cut by 0 bases and J by 1 base, with 12 bases left in between. CDR1 and CDR2 (germline): LNHNV, YYDKDF (reference sequence). The CDR3 consists of 16 residues. The CDR3 spells CATSREATARQETQYF. CDR3 nucleotide sequence: TGTGCCACCAGCAGAGAAGCGACAGCCCGCCAAGAGACCCAGTACTTC. The complete variable domain, with remaining parts taken from reference TRBV15 and TRBJ2-5, reads DAMVIQNPRYQVTQFGKPVTLSCSQTLNHNVMYWYQQKSSQAPKLLFHYYDKDFNNEADTPDNFQSRRPNTSFCFLDIRSPGLGDTAMYLCATSREATARQETQYFGPGTRLLVL.

V usage is TRBV15 and J usage is TRBJ1-1; D perhaps matches TRBD1 (6 bases). The CDR3 covers 13 residues. Germline CDR1 LNHNV, CDR2 YYDKDF (reference sequence). V was clipped by 1 base and J by 7 bases, with 10 bases between them. The DNA of the CDR3 is TGTGCCACCAGCAGAGTCGGGGGCCTTGAAGCTTTCTTT. This translates into CATSRVGGLEAFF.

The chain links TRBV11-2 to TRBJ2-3; D gene unclear. The germline gives CDR1 SGHAT, CDR2 FQNNGV. CDR3 size: 16 residues. Trimming left V 2 bases short and J 5 bases short, with 17 bases between. CDR3 sequence (DNA): TGTGCCAGCAGCTTAAAACCACAGTTGACGGGAGATACGCAGTATTTT. Translating it yields CASSLKPQLTGDTQYF.